The clone carrying this TCR beta chain has more than one count but fewer than ten. The antigen is unknown. These data originate in a study of T-cell memory formation after mild COVID-19. The overall study: Largely donor-specific sequence clusters came from two donors.

Findings of the study overall: Contracting CD8+ clones were enriched in EMRA, CD4+ mainly in CM and EM.

TCRdb called the 5' RACE reads again in MiXCR, with one record for every CDR3 protein. The sample consists of hundreds of thousands of distinct CDR3 sequences, approximately 20% of them appearing once. Trimming removed 3 bases at V and 4 bases at J, with 14 bases between. This CDR3 comprises 15 residues. CDR1 is SGHDT and CDR2 is YYEEEE in the germline V gene. The rearrangement joins TRBV5-6 to TRBJ2-1; D gene unclear. The receptor was isolated from an adult woman who had mild COVID-19 (a few samples of this study predate the infection). Cell type and time point are not known. The sample consisted of PBMCs or a T cell subset sorted from them (not recorded which). The CDR3 bases are TGTGCCAGCAGCTATGCCCCAGCCCCTTACAATGAGCAGTTCTTC. It codes for CASSYAPAPYNEQFF.